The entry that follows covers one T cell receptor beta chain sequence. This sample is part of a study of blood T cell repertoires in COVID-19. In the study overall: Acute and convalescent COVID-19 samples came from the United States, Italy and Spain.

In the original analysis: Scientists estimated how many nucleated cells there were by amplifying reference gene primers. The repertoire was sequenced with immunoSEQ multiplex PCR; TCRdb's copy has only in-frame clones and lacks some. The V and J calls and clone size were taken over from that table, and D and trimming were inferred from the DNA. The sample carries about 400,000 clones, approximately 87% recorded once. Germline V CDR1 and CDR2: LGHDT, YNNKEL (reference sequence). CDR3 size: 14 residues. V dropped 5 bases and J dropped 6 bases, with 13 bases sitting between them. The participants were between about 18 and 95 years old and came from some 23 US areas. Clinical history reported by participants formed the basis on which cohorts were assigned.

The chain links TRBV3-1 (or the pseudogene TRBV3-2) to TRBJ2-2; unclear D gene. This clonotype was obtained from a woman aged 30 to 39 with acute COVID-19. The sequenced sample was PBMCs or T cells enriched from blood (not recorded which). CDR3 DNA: TGTGCCAGCAGCGCTTCACAATTATCCGGGGAGCTGTTTTTT. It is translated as CASSASQLSGELFF.